This T cell receptor (beta chain) was sequenced for a study of a mutant IDH1 vaccine in newly diagnosed glioma. TCRdb keeps only in-frame clones here, not all; method: immunoSEQ multiplex PCR. This table holds approximately 80,000 clones, approximately 80% found once. Stated time point: week 47, end of study. Vaccine doses each comprised 300 ug of mutant IDH1 20-mer peptide, with topical imiquimod. Details on this clone: Its antigen is undetermined.

Trimming stripped 4 bases from V and 0 bases from J, with 8 bases between. Germline lookup yields CDR1 MDHEN and CDR2 SYDVKM. The CDR3 covers 14 residues. The clonotype was recovered from a man in his forties or fifties with glioma. Sample: PBMCs, taken from a glioma patient whose treatment included an IDH1 peptide vaccine. The V and J genes are TRBV28 and TRBJ2-3; tentatively, D is TRBD1 (5 bases). The CDR3 nucleotides are TGTGCCAGCAGTTCCAGGGTAAGCACAGATACGCAGTATTTT. It encodes CASSSRVSTDTQYF. The complete variable domain, with remaining parts taken from reference TRBV28 and TRBJ2-3, reads DVKVTQSSRYLVKRTGEKVFLECVQDMDHENMFWYRQDPGLGLRLIYFSYDVKMKEKGDIPEGYSVSREKKERFSLILESASTNQTSMYLCASSSRVSTDTQYFGPGTRLTVL.